The 15 T cell receptor beta chains below were found in one sample sequenced in a study of blood T cell repertoires in COVID-19. Data came from immunoSEQ multiplex PCR; TCRdb stores just in-frame clones and leaves some out. The sample includes approximately 330,000 clones, around 92% of them seen just once. Sequenced sample: PBMCs or T cells enriched from blood (not recorded which). Receptor source: a woman in her 30s who had recovered from COVID-19.

J is TRBJ2-1 and V is TRBV27; possible D gene TRBD1, 6 bases. The CDR3 is 16 amino acids. The V gene lost 2 bases and the J gene lost 7 bases, with 18 bases spanning the gap. From germline, CDR1 is MNHEY and CDR2 SMNVEV (reference sequence). CDR3 bases: TGTGCCAGCAGTTTAATCCCACAGGGTTCTCTAAATGAGCAGTTCTTC. Translating it yields CASSLIPQGSLNEQFF.

This clone was picked up a small number of times. This sequence joins TRBV5-1 and TRBJ1-2, with 7 bases that match TRBD1. Germline CDR1 is SGHRS and CDR2 is YFSETQ. Trimming at V came to 2 bases and at J to 5 bases, leaving 6 bases not matched to a gene. The CDR3 runs 14 residues. The CDR3 sequence is CASSLNRGDYGYTF. In DNA, the CDR3 is TGCGCCAGCAGCTTAAACAGGGGCGATTATGGCTACACCTTC.

The chain couples TRBV6-4 to TRBJ1-1; D is unresolved. Germline-derived CDR1 and CDR2 are MRHNA and SNTAGT. Trimming removed 8 bases from V and 7 bases from J, with 14 bases in between. CDR3 length: 12 residues. The CDR3 reads CASSTSRVEAFF. The DNA for the CDR3 is TGTGCCAGCTCGACCTCGCGGGTTGAAGCTTTCTTT.

The V gene is TRBV7-9, the J gene TRBJ1-4, with no clear D. The germline V gene has CDR1 SEHNR and CDR2 FQNEAQ (reference sequence). This CDR3 comprises 14 residues. The ends were cut back, 5 bases at V and 8 bases at J, with 15 bases in the middle. The CDR3 reads CASSPPGWTEKLFF. The CDR3 DNA reads as TGTGCCAGCAGCCCCCCGGGATGGACGGAAAAACTGTTTTTT.

In its sample, this clone was seen once. The gene calls are TRBV6-5 and TRBJ2-1; D is unclear. Germline V gives CDR1 MNHEY, CDR2 SVGAGI. Between the trimmed V and J ends, which lost 2 bases and 9 bases, there was a span of 5 bases. The CDR3 covers 11 residues. CDR3 DNA: TGTGCCAGCAGTTACGAGCGTGAGCAGTTCTTC. It is translated as CASSYEREQFF.

The chain carries TRBV6-5 and TRBJ2-7; TRBD1 agrees at 8 bases. In germline, CDR1 is MNHEY, CDR2 SVGAGI. The length of the CDR3 is 15 residues. Losses at the gene ends were 6 bases for V and 0 bases for J; bases not matched to a gene: 7. CDR3 region: CASRAGTGGSYEQYF. DNA for the CDR3: TGTGCCAGCAGGGCTGGGACAGGTGGCTCCTACGAGCAGTACTTC.

The V call is TRBV27, the J call TRBJ2-7; 7 bases line up with TRBD2. The CDR3 length is 16 residues. The germline V gene encodes CDR1 MNHEY and CDR2 SMNVEV (reference sequence). The ends lost 1 base at V and 5 bases at J; junction bases unmatched: 11. CDR3 loop: CASSLFLRGRGNEQYF. As DNA, the CDR3 is TGTGCCAGCAGTTTATTTTTGCGGGGGAGGGGAAACGAGCAGTACTTC.

The V and J genes are TRBV29-1 and TRBJ1-2; maybe TRBD1 (5 bases). This CDR3 spans 11 amino acids. V was shortened by 3 bases and J by 13 bases, with 15 bases between the two germline ends. The germline V gene has CDR1 SQVTM and CDR2 ANQGSEA. The CDR3 coding sequence is TGCAGCGTTGATGTCACAGGATCGTGCACCTTC. Translated, it gives CSVDVTGSCTF. Complete variable domain (other parts from reference TRBV29-1 and TRBJ1-2): SAVISQKPSRDICQRGTSLTIQCQVDSQVTMMFWYRQQPGQSLTLIATANQGSEATYESGFVIDKFPISRPNLTFSTLTVSNMSPEDSSIYLCSVDVTGSCTFGSGTRLTVV.

CDR3 in DNA: TGTGCCAGCAGCTCCCAATACAGGGCAGATACGCAGTATTTT. Translated: CASSSQYRADTQYF. The V call is TRBV5-4, the J call TRBJ2-3; a possible D gene is TRBD1 (6 bases). The CDR3 is made up of 14 amino acids. CDR1 is SGHNT, CDR2 YYREEE, per germline (reference sequence). V shed 3 bases and J shed 4 bases, with 12 bases lying between them. The variable domain in full, completed from reference TRBV5-4 and TRBJ2-3, reads ETGVTQSPTHLIKTRGQQVTLRCSSQSGHNTVSWYQQALGQGPQFIFQYYREEENGRGNFPPRFSGLQFPNYSSELNVNALELDDSALYLCASSSQYRADTQYFGPGTRLTVL.

A few counts support this clone. The chain links TRBV7-2 to TRBJ1-5, with unresolved D. The CDR3 has 14 residues. The germline V gene has CDR1 SGHTA and CDR2 FQGNSA. V was pared by 0 bases and J by 3 bases, with 6 bases between. CDR3 amino acids: CASSLALANQPQHF. In DNA form, the CDR3 reads TGTGCCAGCAGCTTAGCGCTGGCCAATCAGCCCCAGCATTTT.

The gene calls are TRBV6-5 and TRBJ2-3; D remains ambiguous. Germline lookup yields CDR1 MNHEY and CDR2 SVGAGI. V lost 6 bases and J 0 bases, leaving 4 bases between the germline ends. The CDR3 totals 12 residues. Here the CDR3 reads CASRASTDTQYF. Here the CDR3 DNA reads TGTGCCAGCAGAGCCAGCACAGATACGCAGTATTTT.

The chain couples TRBV11-2 to TRBJ1-4, with no clear D. This CDR3 has 16 residues. Trimming pared 0 bases from V and 4 bases from J, leaving 12 bases between. The germline gives CDR1 SGHAT, CDR2 FQNNGV. This CDR3 is CASSLEFSFLNEKLFF. The CDR3 DNA follows: TGTGCCAGCAGCTTAGAATTTTCCTTCCTTAATGAAAAACTGTTTTTT.

The V gene is TRBV7-9, the J gene TRBJ2-1; 9 nucleotides line up with TRBD2. Germline V CDR1 and CDR2: SEHNR, FQNEAQ (reference sequence). J lost 6 bases, V lost 7 bases, and 10 bases had no gene match. This CDR3 has 15 amino acids. CDR3 sequence reads: CASIPTGTSFNEQFF. CDR3 in DNA: TGTGCCAGCATCCCTACCGGGACTAGCTTCAATGAGCAGTTCTTC.

This chain joins TRBV7-6 and TRBJ1-2; the match to TRBD1 covers 9 bases. The germline CDR1 and CDR2 sequences are SGHVS and FNYEAQ. The CDR3 is 16 residues long. The V segment lost 6 bases and the J segment 2 bases; nucleotides outside the gene matches: 10. Here the CDR3 reads CASSLTGGAGNYGYTF. CDR3 in DNA: TGTGCCAGCAGTCTGACAGGGGGAGCTGGGAACTATGGCTACACCTTC.

The chain uses TRBV5-5 and TRBJ1-1; D not resolved. Looked up from germline, CDR1 is SGHKS and CDR2 is YYEKEE (reference sequence). This CDR3 comprises 13 residues. The V end lost 4 bases, the J end lost 8 bases, and 15 bases lay between the germline ends. The CDR3 DNA is TGTGCCAGCAGCCGAGAGAAGCTCCCCGAAGCTTTCTTT. Protein product: CASSREKLPEAFF.